This is a list of T cell receptor beta chains from one sample in a study of blood T cell repertoires in COVID-19. The protocol was immunoSEQ multiplex PCR, while the TCRdb copy is restricted to in-frame clones and leaves out a portion. The sample shows about 220,000 clones, about three quarters of them seen only once. Sequenced input: peripheral blood. The receptor source for this set is a woman aged 70 to 79 with acute or convalescent COVID-19. Both conserved end residues are part of each CDR3. D genes are given only for firm matches. Clone size is shown for a subset of rows, as once, few, many or a class of expanded clone.

D	V	size	J	DNA	CDR3
TRBD2	TRBV2	.	TRBJ2-7	TGTGCCAGCAGTGTAGCGGGGGGGCTTTACGAGCAGTACTTC	CASSVAGGLYEQYF
.	TRBV13	.	TRBJ2-1	TGTGCCAGCAGGGAAATGGTGGGCCTATACAATGAGCAGTTCTTC	CASREMVGLYNEQFF
.	TRBV4-2	.	TRBJ2-2	TGTGCCAGCAGCCAAGAGACTTCTAACACCGGGGAGCTGTTTTTT	CASSQETSNTGELFF
TRBD1	TRBV5-1	.	TRBJ1-3	TGCGCCAGCAGCTTGGGGATCGATTCGGGACAGAGCTCTGGAAACACCATATATTTT	CASSLGIDSGQSSGNTIYF
TRBD2	TRBV18	.	TRBJ2-1	TGTGCCAGCTCGGAACTAGCGGGCTCCTACAATGAGCAGTTCTTC	CASSELAGSYNEQFF
TRBD1	TRBV10-3	.	TRBJ2-7	TGTGCCATCAGGGACAGGGTTAGGTCCTACGAGCAGTACTTC	CAIRDRVRSYEQYF
.	TRBV19	.	TRBJ2-3	TGTGCCAGTAGTAGCGAGTACACAGATACGCAGTATTTT	CASSSEYTDTQYF
.	TRBV24-1	once	TRBJ2-2	TGTGCCACCAGTCAGGCCTCGAACACCGGGGAGCTGTTTTTT	CATSQASNTGELFF
.	TRBV6-6	.	TRBJ1-2	TGTGCCAGCAGTTATACTCCCTATAACTATGGCTACACCTTC	CASSYTPYNYGYTF
TRBD2	TRBV2	.	TRBJ2-1	TGTGCCAGCACCGGCTATAGCGGGGGGCTCAATGAGCAGTTCTTC	CASTGYSGGLNEQFF
.	TRBV30	.	TRBJ1-1	TGTGCCTGGAGTGTAATTCCAGGCATGAACACTGAAGCTTTCTTT	CAWSVIPGMNTEAFF
TRBD2	TRBV18	few	TRBJ2-7	TGTGCCAGCTCACCATCGGCGGGGGGGCCCTACGAGCAGTACTTC	CASSPSAGGPYEQYF
TRBD1	TRBV5-6	.	TRBJ2-5	TGTGCCAGCACCTCCCTCGGGCAGAGGGGGCCCGGAGAAGAGACCCAGTACTTC	CASTSLGQRGPGEETQYF
.	TRBV19	.	TRBJ1-5	TGTGCCAGTACATGGGGGGGGCGCGGGAGCAATCAGCCCCAGCATTTT	CASTWGGRGSNQPQHF
.	TRBV5-1	.	TRBJ2-3	TGCGCCAGCAGCTCCGGGACATCCTCAGACGATACGCAGTATTTT	CASSSGTSSDDTQYF
.	TRBV6-5	.	TRBJ1-2	TGTGCCAGCAGAAATACAGGGTATGGCTACACCTTC	CASRNTGYGYTF
.	TRBV2	.	TRBJ2-5	TGTGCCAGCAGTAGGGAAGGGCGCGGGTCGGGAGAGACCCAGTACTTC	CASSREGRGSGETQYF
TRBD2	TRBV18	.	TRBJ2-2	TGTGCCAGCTCACCACGGGGGGGAACGAACACCGGGGAGCTGTTTTTT	CASSPRGGTNTGELFF
.	TRBV27	.	TRBJ1-1	TGTGCCAGCAGTTTATCTCGTGGGCACACTGAAGCTTTCTTT	CASSLSRGHTEAFF
TRBD1	TRBV19	.	TRBJ2-7	TGTGCCAGTAATGCCGGGACAGGGCATTACGAGCAGTACTTC	CASNAGTGHYEQYF
.	TRBV5-1	once	TRBJ2-5	TGCGCCAGCAGCTTGTCCGGGGCGGGAAGACAAGAGACCCAGTACTTC	CASSLSGAGRQETQYF
TRBD2	TRBV7-6	.	TRBJ2-3	TGTGCCAGCAGTCCGGATACGAGGGGACTAGCGGGCACAGATACGCAGTATTTT	CASSPDTRGLAGTDTQYF
.	TRBV19	.	TRBJ1-5	TGTGCCAGTAGTATAGACCTCAGGGGCCCCGGGGGCAATCAGCCCCAGCATTTT	CASSIDLRGPGGNQPQHF
TRBD2	TRBV5-4	.	TRBJ2-3	TGTGCCAGCAGCTTGGCGGAAGCGGGGGATTATACGCAGTATTTT	CASSLAEAGDYTQYF
TRBD2	TRBV7-9	few	TRBJ2-1	TGTGCCAGCAGCTTATCCTCCGGACTAGCGGGGAATGAGCAGTTCTTC	CASSLSSGLAGNEQFF
TRBD2	TRBV6-1	few	TRBJ2-3	TGTGCCAGCAGTGCTAGCGGGGGGGCGGTTGGGACAGATACGCAGTATTTT	CASSASGGAVGTDTQYF
TRBD1	TRBV12-3/TRBV12-4	.	TRBJ1-1	TGTGCCAGCAGTGACAGGGCGTCAGGTCGAGCTTTCTTT	CASSDRASGRAFF
.	TRBV19	.	TRBJ1-5	TGTGCCAGTAGTACCATCAGCGGCAATCAGCCCCAGCATTTT	CASSTISGNQPQHF
.	TRBV12-3/TRBV12-4	.	TRBJ2-1	TGTGCCAGCAGTTTCGGTATTTATGAGCAGTTCTTC	CASSFGIYEQFF
TRBD2	TRBV19	.	TRBJ2-3	TGTGCCAGTAGTATGATGAGACTAGCCTTAGGGGATACGCAGTATTTT	CASSMMRLALGDTQYF
.	TRBV15	once	TRBJ1-3	TGTGCCACCAGCAGCCCCGGGACAACCCCTGGAAACACCATATATTTT	CATSSPGTTPGNTIYF
TRBD1	TRBV5-6	.	TRBJ1-2	TGTGCCAGCAGCTTGGACGGGACAGCCTATTATGGCTACACCTTC	CASSLDGTAYYGYTF
.	TRBV4-3	.	TRBJ1-4	TGCGCCAGCAGCCAGGCCCTGGAGGAAAAACTGTTTTTT	CASSQALEEKLFF
.	TRBV5-6	.	TRBJ1-6	TGTGCCAGCAGCTTGCGAGGGGACTGGGCTTCACCCCTCCACTTT	CASSLRGDWASPLHF
TRBD2	TRBV7-3	.	TRBJ2-3	TGTGCCAGCAGCTCCGGGACTAGCGGGGGCACAGATACGCAGTATTTT	CASSSGTSGGTDTQYF
TRBD1	TRBV5-1	.	TRBJ2-3	TGCGCCAGCAGTCTTGAGGGGGCTCGGACAGATACGCAGTATTTT	CASSLEGARTDTQYF
.	TRBV11-2	.	TRBJ2-1	TGTGCCAGCAGCTTAGGCGTGACAGGCTACAATGAGCAGTTCTTC	CASSLGVTGYNEQFF